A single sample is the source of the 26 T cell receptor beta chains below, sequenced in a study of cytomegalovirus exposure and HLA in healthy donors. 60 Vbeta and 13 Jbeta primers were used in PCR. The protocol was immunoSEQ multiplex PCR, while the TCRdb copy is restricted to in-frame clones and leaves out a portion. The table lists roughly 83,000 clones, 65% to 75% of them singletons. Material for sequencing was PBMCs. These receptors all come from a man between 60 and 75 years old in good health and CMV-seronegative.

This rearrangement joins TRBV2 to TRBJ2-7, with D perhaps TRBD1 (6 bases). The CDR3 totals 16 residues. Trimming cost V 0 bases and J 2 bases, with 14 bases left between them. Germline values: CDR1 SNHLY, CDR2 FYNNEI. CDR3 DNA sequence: TGTGCCAGCAGTGAAGCGCTGGCAGGGGCGGCCTACGAGCAGTACTTC. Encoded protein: CASSEALAGAAYEQYF.

The CDR3 sequence: CASSLISGNQPQHF. CDR3 in DNA: TGTGCCAGCAGTTTAATCTCGGGCAATCAGCCCCAGCATTTT. The rearrangement links TRBV27 to TRBJ1-5; D unresolved. With 2 bases removed from V and 2 bases from J, the gap between germline ends came to 7 bases. Germline V lookup: CDR1 MNHEY, CDR2 SMNVEV (reference sequence). The CDR3 runs 14 residues.

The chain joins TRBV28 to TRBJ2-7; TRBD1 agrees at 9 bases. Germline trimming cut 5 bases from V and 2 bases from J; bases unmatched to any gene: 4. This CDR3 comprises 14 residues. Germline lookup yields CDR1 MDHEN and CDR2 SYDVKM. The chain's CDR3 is CASSGTGNTYEQYF. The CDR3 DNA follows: TGTGCCAGCAGTGGGACAGGGAATACCTACGAGCAGTACTTC.

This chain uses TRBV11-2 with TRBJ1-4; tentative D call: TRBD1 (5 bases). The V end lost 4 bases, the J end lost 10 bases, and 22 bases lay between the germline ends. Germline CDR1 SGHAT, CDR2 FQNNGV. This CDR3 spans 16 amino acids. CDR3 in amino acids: CASSSPLGVSYGKLFF. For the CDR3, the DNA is TGTGCCAGCAGCTCGCCCCTAGGGGTCTCGTATGGAAAACTGTTTTTT.

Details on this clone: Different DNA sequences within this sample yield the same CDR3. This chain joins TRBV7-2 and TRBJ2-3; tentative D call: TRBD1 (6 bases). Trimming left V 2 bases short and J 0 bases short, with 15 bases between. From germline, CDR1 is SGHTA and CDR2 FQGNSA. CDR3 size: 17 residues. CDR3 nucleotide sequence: TGTGCCAGCAGCTTACCCCTGGGGGCCAGTAGCACAGATACGCAGTATTTT. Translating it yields CASSLPLGASSTDTQYF.

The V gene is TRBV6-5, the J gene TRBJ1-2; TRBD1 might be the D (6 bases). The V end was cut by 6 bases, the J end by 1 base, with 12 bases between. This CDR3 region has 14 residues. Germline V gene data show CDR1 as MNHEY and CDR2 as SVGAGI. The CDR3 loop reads CASSPDSVNYGYTF. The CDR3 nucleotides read TGTGCCAGCAGCCCGGACAGCGTTAACTATGGCTACACCTTC.

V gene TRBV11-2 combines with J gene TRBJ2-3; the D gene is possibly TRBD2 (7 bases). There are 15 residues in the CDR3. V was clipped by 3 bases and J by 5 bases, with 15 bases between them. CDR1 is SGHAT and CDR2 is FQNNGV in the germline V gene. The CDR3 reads CASSFRGAEGDTQYF. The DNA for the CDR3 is TGTGCCAGCAGCTTTCGGGGGGCCGAGGGAGATACGCAGTATTTT.

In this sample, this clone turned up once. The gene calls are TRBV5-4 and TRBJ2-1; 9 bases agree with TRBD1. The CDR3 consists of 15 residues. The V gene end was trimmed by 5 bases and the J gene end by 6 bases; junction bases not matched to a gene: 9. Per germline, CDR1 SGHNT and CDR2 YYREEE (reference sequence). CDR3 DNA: TGTGCCAGCAGTGGACGACAGGGGGGGCCCAATGAGCAGTTCTTC. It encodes CASSGRQGGPNEQFF.

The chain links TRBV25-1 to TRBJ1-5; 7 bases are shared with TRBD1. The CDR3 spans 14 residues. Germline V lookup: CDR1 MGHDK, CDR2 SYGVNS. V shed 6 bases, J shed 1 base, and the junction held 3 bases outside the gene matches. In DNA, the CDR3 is TGTGCCAGCAGCACGACAGGGAGCAATCAGCCCCAGCATTTT. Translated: CASSTTGSNQPQHF.

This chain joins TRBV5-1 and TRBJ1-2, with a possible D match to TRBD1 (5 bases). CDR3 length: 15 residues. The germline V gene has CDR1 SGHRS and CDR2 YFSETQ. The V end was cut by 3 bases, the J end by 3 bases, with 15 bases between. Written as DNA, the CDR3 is TGCGCCAGCAGCTCATCAGGGTCTTATGACTATGGCTACACCTTC. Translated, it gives CASSSSGSYDYGYTF.

The CDR3 region is CAISPTSGGNYEQYF. DNA for the CDR3: TGTGCCATCAGTCCGACTAGCGGGGGCAACTACGAGCAGTACTTC. The V and J genes are TRBV10-3 and TRBJ2-7, with 12 bases fitting TRBD2. The CDR3 has 15 amino acids. In germline, CDR1 is ENHRY, CDR2 SYGVKD. V was clipped by 5 bases and J by 3 bases; unmatched bases: 5.

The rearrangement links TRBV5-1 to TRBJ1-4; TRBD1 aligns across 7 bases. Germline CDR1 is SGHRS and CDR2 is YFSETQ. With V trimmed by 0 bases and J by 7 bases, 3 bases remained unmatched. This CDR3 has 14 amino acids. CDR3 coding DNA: TGCGCCAGCAGCTTGGACAGGGGCAGTGAAAAACTGTTTTTT. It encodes CASSLDRGSEKLFF.

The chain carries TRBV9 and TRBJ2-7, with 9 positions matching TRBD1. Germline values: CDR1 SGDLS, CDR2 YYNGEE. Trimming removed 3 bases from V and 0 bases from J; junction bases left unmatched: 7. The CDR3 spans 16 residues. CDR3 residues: CASSALGQGSSYEQYF. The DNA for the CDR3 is TGTGCCAGCAGCGCCCTCGGACAGGGGAGCTCCTACGAGCAGTACTTC. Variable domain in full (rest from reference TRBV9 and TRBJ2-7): DSGVTQTPKHLITATGQRVTLRCSPRSGDLSVYWYQQSLDQGLQFLIQYYNGEERAKGNILERFSAQQFPDLHSELNLSSLELGDSALYFCASSALGQGSSYEQYFGPGTRLTVT.

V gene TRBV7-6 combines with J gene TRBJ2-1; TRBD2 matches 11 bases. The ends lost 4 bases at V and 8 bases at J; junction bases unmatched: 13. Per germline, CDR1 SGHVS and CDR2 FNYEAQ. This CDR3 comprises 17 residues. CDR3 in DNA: TGTGCCAGCAGCTCGAACCTCGGAGTAGCGGGGGGGCATGAGCAGTTCTTC. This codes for CASSSNLGVAGGHEQFF.

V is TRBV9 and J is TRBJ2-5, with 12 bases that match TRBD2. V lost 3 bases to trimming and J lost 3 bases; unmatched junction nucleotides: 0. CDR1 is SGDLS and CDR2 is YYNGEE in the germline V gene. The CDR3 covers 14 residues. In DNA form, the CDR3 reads TGTGCCAGCAGCGGGACTAGCGGGGAAGAGACCCAGTACTTC. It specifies CASSGTSGEETQYF.

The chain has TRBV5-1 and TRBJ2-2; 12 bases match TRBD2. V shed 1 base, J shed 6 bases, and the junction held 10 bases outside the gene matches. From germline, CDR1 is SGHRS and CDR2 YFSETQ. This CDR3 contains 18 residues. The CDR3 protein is CASSLSPSGGAGAGELFF. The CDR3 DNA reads TGCGCCAGCAGCTTGTCTCCTAGCGGGGGGGCCGGGGCCGGGGAGCTGTTTTTT.

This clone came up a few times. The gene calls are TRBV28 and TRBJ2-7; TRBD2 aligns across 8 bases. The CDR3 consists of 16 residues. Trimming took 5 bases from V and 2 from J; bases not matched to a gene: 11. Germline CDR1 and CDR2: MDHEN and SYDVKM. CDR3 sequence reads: CASSPQTPGGAYEQYF. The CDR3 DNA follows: TGTGCCAGCAGTCCCCAGACCCCGGGAGGGGCCTACGAGCAGTACTTC.

CDR3 nucleotide sequence: TGTGCCAGCGGCCAGGGCAACTATGGCTACACCTTC. Translation gives CASGQGNYGYTF. This chain connects TRBV5-6 to TRBJ1-2, with TRBD1 as a possible D gene (5 bases). V lost 7 bases and J lost 2, with 9 bases in between. CDR3 size: 12 residues. Germline values: CDR1 SGHDT, CDR2 YYEEEE.

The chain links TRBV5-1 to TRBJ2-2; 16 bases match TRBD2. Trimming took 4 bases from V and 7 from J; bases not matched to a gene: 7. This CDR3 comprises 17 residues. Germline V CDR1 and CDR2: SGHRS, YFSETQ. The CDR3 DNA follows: TGCGCCAGCAGCCCGGGACTAGCGGGGGGGCTCGGCGGGGAGCTGTTTTTT. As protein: CASSPGLAGGLGGELFF. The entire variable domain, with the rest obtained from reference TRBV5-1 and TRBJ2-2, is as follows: KAGVTQTPRYLIKTRGQQVTLSCSPISGHRSVSWYQQTPGQGLQFLFEYFSETQRNKGNFPGRFSGRQFSNSRSEMNVSTLELGDSALYLCASSPGLAGGLGGELFFGEGSRLTVL.

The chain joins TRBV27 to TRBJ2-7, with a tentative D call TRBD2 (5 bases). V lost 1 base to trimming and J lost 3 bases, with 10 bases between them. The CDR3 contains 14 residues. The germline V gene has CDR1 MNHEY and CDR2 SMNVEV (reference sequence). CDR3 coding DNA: TGTGCCAGCAGTTTATACCCCGGGGTCTACGAGCAGTACTTC. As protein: CASSLYPGVYEQYF.

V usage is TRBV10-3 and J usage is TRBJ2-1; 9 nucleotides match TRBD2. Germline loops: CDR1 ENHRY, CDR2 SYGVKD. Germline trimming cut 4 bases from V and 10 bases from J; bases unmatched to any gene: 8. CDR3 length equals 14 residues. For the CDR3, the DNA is TGTGCCATCAGTGCCCTCGGCGGGGGGGAGGAGCAGTTCTTC. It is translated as CAISALGGGEEQFF.

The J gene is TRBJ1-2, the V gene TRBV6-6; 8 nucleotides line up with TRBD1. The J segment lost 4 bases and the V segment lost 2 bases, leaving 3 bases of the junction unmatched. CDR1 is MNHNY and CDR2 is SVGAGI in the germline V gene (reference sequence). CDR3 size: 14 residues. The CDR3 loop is CASSYNRGSYGYTF. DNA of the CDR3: TGTGCCAGCAGTTACAACAGGGGGAGCTATGGCTACACCTTC.

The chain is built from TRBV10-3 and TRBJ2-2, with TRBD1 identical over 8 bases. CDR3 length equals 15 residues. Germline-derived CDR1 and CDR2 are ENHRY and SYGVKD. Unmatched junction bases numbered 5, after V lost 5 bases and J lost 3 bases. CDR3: CAISSTGDDTGELFF. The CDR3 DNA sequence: TGTGCCATCAGTTCGACAGGGGACGACACCGGGGAGCTGTTTTTT.

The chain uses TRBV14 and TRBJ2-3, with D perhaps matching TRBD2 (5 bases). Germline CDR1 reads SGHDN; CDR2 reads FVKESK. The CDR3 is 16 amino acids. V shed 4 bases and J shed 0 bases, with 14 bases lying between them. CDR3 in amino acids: CASSPYRGISTDTQYF. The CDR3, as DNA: TGTGCCAGCAGCCCTTATCGGGGAATCAGCACAGATACGCAGTATTTT.

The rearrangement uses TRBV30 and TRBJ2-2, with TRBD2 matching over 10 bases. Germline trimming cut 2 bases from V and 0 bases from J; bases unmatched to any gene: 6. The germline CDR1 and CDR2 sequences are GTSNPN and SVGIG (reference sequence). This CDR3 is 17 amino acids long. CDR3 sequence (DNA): TGTGCCTGGAGTAGGGGTAGCGGGGGGTCGAACACCGGGGAGCTGTTTTTT. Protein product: CAWSRGSGGSNTGELFF.

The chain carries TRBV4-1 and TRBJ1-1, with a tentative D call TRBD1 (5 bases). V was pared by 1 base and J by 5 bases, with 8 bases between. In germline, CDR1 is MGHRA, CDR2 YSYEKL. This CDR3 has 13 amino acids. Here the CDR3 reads CASSQAGKTEAFF. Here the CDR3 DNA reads TGCGCCAGCAGCCAAGCAGGGAAGACTGAAGCTTTCTTT.